This is a list of T cell receptor beta chains from one sample in a study of cytomegalovirus exposure and HLA in healthy donors. TCRdb's table, derived via immunoSEQ multiplex PCR, lists solely in-frame clones and lacks some. Of some 190,000 clones listed, around 81% were seen once; the top ten hold approximately 1.8%. Specimen: PBMCs. The receptors stem from a man in his late teens or twenties in good health and CMV-seronegative. CDR3s include the opening cysteine and the closing phenylalanine or tryptophan. Each record gives: clone size, V gene, D gene, CDR3 protein. The D gene is left open where the match is weak. Expanded clones are given a class, and other clones once, few, many or no size at all.

few | TRBV27 | TRBD1 | CASSLTRQGAYEQYF
once | TRBV28 | NA | CASLGSLAREQYF
once | TRBV9 | NA | CASSVSQTNTGELFF
once | TRBV27 | TRBD2 | CASSPSGRGLEQYF
NA | TRBV19 | TRBD1 | CATQDRGSYEQYF
few | TRBV5-1 | NA | CASTGSIRDSPLHF
NA | TRBV18 | TRBD1 | CASSPTGQGLSAEAFF
NA | TRBV18 | NA | CASSPVGGRAYEQYF
NA | TRBV30 | TRBD1 | CAWKRTGSVGYNEQFF
NA | TRBV11-1 | TRBD2 | CASSFESGATQYF
NA | TRBV5-1 | NA | CASSLASEGAGYEQYF
NA | TRBV9 | NA | CASSVEGGRITGELFF
NA | TRBV10-3 | TRBD2 | CAISDLLAAFTDTQYF
NA | TRBV4-2 | NA | CASSQDGQETQYF
NA | TRBV4-3 | NA | CASSQGGKGLDYNEQFF
NA | TRBV4-3 | TRBD1 | CASSPRQGLSYGYTF
NA | TRBV5-4 | TRBD1 | CASSLQGTEAFF
NA | TRBV27 | NA | CASSPGFNYGYTF
NA | TRBV4-1 | NA | CASSQGGRQEETQYF
NA | TRBV4-3 | TRBD1 | CASSQTGVTEAFF
NA | TRBV6-1 | NA | CASSERVPTSGANVLTF
NA | TRBV11-2 | NA | CASSLDPGIDTQYF
NA | TRBV9 | TRBD1 | CASSVDLGQGDYEQYF